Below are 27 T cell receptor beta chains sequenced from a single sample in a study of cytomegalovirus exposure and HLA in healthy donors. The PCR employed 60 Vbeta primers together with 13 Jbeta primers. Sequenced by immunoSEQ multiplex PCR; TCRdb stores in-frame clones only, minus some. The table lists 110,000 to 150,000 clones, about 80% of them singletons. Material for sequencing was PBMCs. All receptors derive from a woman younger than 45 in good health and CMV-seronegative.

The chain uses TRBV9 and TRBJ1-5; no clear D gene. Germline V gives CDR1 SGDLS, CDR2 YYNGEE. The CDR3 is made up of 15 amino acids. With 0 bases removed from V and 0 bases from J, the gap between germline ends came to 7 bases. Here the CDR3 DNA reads TGTGCCAGCAGCGTAGGACAAGATAGCAATCAGCCCCAGCATTTT. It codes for CASSVGQDSNQPQHF.

The CDR3 sequence: CASRRDRNNYGYTF. CDR3 nucleotide sequence: TGTGCCAGCAGGCGGGACAGAAATAACTATGGCTACACCTTC. The chain carries TRBV2 and TRBJ1-2, with 7 bases that match TRBD1. Germline V gene sequence: CDR1 SNHLY, CDR2 FYNNEI. The CDR3 totals 14 residues. V was pared by 6 bases and J by 1 base, with 5 bases of the junction left unmatched.

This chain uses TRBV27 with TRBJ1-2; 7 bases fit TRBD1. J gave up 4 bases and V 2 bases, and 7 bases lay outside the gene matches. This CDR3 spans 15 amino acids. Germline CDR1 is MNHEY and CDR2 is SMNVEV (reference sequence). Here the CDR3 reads CASSLAGRGAYGYTF. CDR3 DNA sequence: TGTGCCAGCAGTTTAGCGGGCAGGGGGGCCTATGGCTACACCTTC.

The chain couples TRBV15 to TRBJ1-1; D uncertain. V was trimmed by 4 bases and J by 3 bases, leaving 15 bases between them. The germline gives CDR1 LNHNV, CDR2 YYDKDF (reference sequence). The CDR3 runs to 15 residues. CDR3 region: CATSTERALYTEAFF. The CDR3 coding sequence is TGTGCCACCAGCACCGAGAGGGCCTTATACACTGAAGCTTTCTTT.

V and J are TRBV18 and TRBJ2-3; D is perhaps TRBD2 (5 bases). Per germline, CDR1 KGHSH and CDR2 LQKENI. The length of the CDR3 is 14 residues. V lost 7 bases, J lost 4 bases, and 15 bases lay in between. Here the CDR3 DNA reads TGTGCCAGCTACGTGGAGGCAACCCCAGATACGCAGTATTTT. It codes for CASYVEATPDTQYF. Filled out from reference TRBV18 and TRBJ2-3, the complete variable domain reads NAGVMQNPRHLVRRRGQEARLRCSPMKGHSHVYWYRQLPEEGLKFMVYLQKENIIDESGMPKERFSAEFPKEGPSILRIQQVVRGDSAAYFCASYVEATPDTQYFGPGTRLTVL.

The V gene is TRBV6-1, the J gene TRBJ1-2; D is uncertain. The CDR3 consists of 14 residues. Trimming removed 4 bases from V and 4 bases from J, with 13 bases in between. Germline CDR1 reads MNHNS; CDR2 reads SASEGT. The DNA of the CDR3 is TGTGCCAGCAGTGCTGCTCAAACCAGCTATGGCTACACCTTC. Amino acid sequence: CASSAAQTSYGYTF.

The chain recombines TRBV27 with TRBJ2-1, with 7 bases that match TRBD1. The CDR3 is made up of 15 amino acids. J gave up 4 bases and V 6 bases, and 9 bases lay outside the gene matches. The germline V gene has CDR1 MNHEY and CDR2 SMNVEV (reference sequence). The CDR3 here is CASSLPTGLYNEQFF. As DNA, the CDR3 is TGTGCCAGCAGCCTTCCGACAGGGCTTTACAATGAGCAGTTCTTC.

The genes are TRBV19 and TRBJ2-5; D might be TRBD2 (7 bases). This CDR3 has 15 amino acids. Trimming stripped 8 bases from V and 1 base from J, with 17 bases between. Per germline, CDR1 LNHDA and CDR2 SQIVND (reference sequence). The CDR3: CASRFAGASQETQYF. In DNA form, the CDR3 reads TGTGCCAGTCGCTTTGCGGGGGCCTCCCAAGAGACCCAGTACTTC.

CDR3 in DNA: TGCGCCAGCAGCCAAGCGGGACAGGGTAACTATGGCTACACCTTC. Protein product: CASSQAGQGNYGYTF. The rearrangement uses TRBV4-3 and TRBJ1-2; 9 nucleotides agree with TRBD1. Germline CDR1 and CDR2: LGHNA and YSLEER. The CDR3 covers 15 residues. V shed 1 base and J 1 base; nucleotides not matched to a gene: 1.

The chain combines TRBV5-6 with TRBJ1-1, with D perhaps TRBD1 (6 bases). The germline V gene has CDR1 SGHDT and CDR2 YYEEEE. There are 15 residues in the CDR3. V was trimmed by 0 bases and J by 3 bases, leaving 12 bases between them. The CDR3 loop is CASSLEQGSDTEAFF. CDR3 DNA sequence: TGTGCCAGCAGCTTGGAGCAGGGGAGTGACACTGAAGCTTTCTTT.

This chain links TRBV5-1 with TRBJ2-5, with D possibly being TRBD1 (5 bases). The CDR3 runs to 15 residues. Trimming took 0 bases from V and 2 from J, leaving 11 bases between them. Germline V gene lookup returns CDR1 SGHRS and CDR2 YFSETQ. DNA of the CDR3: TGCGCCAGCAGCTTGGGAGCGAGACAGCAAGAGACCCAGTACTTC. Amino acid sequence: CASSLGARQQETQYF.

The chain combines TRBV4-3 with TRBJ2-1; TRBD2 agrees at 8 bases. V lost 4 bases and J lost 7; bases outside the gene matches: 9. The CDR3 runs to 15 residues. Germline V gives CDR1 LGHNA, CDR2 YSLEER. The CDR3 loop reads CASSPRTSSGNEQFF. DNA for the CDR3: TGCGCCAGCAGCCCGAGGACTAGCAGTGGGAATGAGCAGTTCTTC.

CDR3 in amino acids: CAIGQGSSYEQYF. CDR3 bases: TGTGCCATCGGACAGGGGAGCTCCTACGAGCAGTACTTC. V gene TRBV30 combines with J gene TRBJ2-7, with TRBD1 matching over 9 bases. Germline V CDR1 and CDR2: GTSNPN, SVGIG (reference sequence). This CDR3 spans 13 amino acids. Losses at the gene ends were 8 bases for V and 0 bases for J; bases not matched to a gene: 5. The full variable domain, completed using reference TRBV30 and TRBJ2-7, is SQTIHQWPATLVQPVGSPLSLECTVEGTSNPNLYWYRQAAGRGLQLLFYSVGIGQISSEVPQNLSASRPQDRQFILSSKKLLLSDSGFYLCAIGQGSSYEQYFGPGTRLTVT.

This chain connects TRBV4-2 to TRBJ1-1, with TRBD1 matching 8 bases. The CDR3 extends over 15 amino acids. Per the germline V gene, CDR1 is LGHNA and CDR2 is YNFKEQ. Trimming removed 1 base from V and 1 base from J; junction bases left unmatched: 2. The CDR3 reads CASSQVGQGNTEAFF. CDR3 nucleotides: TGTGCCAGCAGCCAAGTCGGACAGGGGAACACTGAAGCTTTCTTT.

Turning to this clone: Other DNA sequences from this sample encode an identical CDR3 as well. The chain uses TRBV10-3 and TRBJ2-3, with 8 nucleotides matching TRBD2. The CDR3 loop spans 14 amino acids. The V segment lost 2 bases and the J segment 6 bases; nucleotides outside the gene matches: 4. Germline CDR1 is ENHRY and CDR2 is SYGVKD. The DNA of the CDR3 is TGTGCCATCAGTGAGGGGACGGGAGGGGATACGCAGTATTTT. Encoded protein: CAISEGTGGDTQYF.

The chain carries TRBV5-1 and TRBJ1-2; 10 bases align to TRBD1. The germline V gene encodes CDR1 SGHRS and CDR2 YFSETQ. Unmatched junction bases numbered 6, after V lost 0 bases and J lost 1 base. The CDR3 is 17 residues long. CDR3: CASSLEGQGKDNYGYTF. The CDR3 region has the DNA TGCGCCAGCAGCTTGGAGGGACAGGGGAAGGATAACTATGGCTACACCTTC.

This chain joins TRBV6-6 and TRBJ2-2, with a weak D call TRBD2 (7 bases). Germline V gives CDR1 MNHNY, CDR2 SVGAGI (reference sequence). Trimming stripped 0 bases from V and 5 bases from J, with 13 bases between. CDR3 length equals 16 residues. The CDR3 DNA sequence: TGTGCCAGCAGTTACTCGGGGGGGCAGGGAACCGGGGAGCTGTTTTTT. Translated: CASSYSGGQGTGELFF.

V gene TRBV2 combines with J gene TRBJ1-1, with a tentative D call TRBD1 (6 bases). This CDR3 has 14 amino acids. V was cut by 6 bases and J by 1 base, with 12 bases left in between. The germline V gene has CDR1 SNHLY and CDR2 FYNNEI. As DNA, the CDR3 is TGTGCCAGCAGACAACAGGGTTGGAACACTGAAGCTTTCTTT. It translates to CASRQQGWNTEAFF.

CDR3 residues: CASSVTGSSYNSPLHF. The CDR3 DNA follows: TGTGCCAGCAGCGTGACAGGGAGCTCCTATAATTCACCCCTCCACTTT. This rearrangement joins TRBV7-2 to TRBJ1-6; 7 positions agree with TRBD1. There are 16 residues in the CDR3. In germline, CDR1 is SGHTA, CDR2 FQGNSA. V lost 5 bases, J lost 0 bases, and 4 bases stayed unmatched. The whole variable domain, remainder taken from reference TRBV7-2 and TRBJ1-6, is GAGVSQSPSNKVTEKGKDVELRCDPISGHTALYWYRQSLGQGLEFLIYFQGNSAPDKSGLPSDRFSAERTGGSVSTLTIQRTQQEDSAVYLCASSVTGSSYNSPLHFGNGTRLTVT.

This chain's CDR3 is CASSLGGLDMGEQFF. The CDR3 DNA reads TGCGCCAGCAGCTTGGGTGGACTTGATATGGGTGAGCAGTTCTTC. The V gene is TRBV5-1, the J gene TRBJ2-1, with D possibly TRBD2 on 5 matching bases. V lost 0 bases to trimming and J lost 9 bases, with 16 bases between them. CDR3 size: 15 residues. The germline CDR1 and CDR2 sequences are SGHRS and YFSETQ.

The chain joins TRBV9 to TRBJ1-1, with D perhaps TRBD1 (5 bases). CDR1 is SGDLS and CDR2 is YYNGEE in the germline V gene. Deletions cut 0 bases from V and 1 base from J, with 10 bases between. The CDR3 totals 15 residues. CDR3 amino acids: CASSVAPGGNTEAFF. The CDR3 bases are TGTGCCAGCAGCGTAGCCCCCGGGGGGAACACTGAAGCTTTCTTT.

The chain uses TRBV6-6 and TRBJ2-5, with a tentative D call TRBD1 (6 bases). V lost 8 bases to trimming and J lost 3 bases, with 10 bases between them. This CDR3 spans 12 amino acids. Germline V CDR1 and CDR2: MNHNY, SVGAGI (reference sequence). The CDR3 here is CASSRTEETQYF. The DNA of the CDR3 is TGTGCCAGCTCGAGGACAGAAGAGACCCAGTACTTC.

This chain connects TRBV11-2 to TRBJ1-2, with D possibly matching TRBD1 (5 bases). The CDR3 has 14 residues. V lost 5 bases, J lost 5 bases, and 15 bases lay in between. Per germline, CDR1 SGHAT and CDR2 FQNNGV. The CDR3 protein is CASSAGRGGYGYTF. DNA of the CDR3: TGTGCCAGCAGCGCAGGGCGTGGTGGTTATGGCTACACCTTC.

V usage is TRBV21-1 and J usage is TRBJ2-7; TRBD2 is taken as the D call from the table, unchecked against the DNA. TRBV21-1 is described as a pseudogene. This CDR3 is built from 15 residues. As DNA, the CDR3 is TGTGCCAGCAGCAAAGAGATCCTAGCGGGGGGCGAGCAGTACTTC. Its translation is CASSKEILAGGEQYF.

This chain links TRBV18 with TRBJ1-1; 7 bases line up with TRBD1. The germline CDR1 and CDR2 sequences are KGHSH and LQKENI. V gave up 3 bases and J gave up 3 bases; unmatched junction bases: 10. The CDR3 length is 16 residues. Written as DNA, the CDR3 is TGTGCCAGCTCACCGTTACCAGGGGGTGGGGACACTGAAGCTTTCTTT. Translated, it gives CASSPLPGGGDTEAFF.

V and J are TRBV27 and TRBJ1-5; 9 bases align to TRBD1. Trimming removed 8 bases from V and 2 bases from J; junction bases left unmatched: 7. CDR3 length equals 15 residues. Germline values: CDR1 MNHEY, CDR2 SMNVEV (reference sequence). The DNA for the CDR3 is TGTGCCAGCCAATCCGGGACAGGGCGCAATCAGCCCCAGCATTTT. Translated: CASQSGTGRNQPQHF.

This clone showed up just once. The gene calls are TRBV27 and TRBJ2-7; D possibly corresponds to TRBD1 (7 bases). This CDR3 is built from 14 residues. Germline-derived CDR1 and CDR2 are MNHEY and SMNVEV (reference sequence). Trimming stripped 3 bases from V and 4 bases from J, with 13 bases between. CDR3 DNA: TGTGCCAGCAGTTTTTACAGGGGAGGATACGAGCAGTACTTC. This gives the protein CASSFYRGGYEQYF.